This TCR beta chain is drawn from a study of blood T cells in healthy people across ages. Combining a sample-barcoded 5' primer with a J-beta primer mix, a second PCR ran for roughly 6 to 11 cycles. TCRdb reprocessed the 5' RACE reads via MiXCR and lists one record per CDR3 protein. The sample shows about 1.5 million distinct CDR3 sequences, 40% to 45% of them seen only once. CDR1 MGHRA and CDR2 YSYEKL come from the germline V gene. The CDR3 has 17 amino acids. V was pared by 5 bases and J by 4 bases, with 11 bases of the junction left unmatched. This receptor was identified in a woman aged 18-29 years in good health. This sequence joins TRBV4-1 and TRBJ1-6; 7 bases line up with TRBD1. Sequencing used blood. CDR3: CASSSRGDNAYNSPLHF. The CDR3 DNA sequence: TGCGCCAGCAGCTCCAGGGGGGACAACGCATATAATTCACCCCTCCACTTT.